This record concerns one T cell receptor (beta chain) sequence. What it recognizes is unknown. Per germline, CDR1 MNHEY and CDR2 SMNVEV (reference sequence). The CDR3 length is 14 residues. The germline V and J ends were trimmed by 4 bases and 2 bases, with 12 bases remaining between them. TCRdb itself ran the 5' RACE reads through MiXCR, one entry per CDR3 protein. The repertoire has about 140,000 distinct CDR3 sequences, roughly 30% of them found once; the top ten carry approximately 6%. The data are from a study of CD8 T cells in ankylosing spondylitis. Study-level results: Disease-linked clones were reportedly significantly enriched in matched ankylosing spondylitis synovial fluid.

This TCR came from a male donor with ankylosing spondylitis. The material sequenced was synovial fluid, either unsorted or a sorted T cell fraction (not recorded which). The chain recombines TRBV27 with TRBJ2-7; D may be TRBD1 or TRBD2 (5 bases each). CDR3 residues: CASSSTRGAYEQYF. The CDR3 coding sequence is TGTGCCAGCAGTTCAACAAGGGGAGCCTACGAGCAGTACTTC.